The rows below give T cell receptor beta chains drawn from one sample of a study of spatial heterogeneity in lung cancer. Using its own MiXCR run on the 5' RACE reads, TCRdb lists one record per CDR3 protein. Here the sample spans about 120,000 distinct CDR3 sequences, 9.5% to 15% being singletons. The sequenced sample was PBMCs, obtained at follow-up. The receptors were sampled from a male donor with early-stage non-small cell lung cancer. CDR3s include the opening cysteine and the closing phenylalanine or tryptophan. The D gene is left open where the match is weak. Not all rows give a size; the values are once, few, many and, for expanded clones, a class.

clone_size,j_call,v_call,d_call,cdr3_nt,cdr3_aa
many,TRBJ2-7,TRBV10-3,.,TGTGCCACCACAGGGAACTCCTACGAGCAGTACTTC,CATTGNSYEQYF
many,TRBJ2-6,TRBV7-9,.,TGTGCCAGCAGCTTGCGGGGCTCTGGGGCCAACGTCCTGACTTTC,CASSLRGSGANVLTF
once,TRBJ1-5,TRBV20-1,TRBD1,TGCAGTGCTAGAGGCCGCTCTAGGGGGCGTATTCAGCCCCAGCATTTT,CSARGRSRGRIQPQHF
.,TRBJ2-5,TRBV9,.,TGTGCCAGCAGCACTTCCGGACAGAGTCAAGAGACCCAGTACTTC,CASSTSGQSQETQYF
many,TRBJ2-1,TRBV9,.,TGTGCCAGCAGCGTAGGTCTAGCATACAATGAGCAGTTCTTC,CASSVGLAYNEQFF
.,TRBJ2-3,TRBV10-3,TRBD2,TGTGCCATCAGGGGACTAGCGGGGGGTCCCACAGATACGCAGTATTTT,CAIRGLAGGPTDTQYF
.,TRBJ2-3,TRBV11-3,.,TGTGCCAGCAGCCGCCTGTTTGTTAGCACAGATACGCAGTATTTT,CASSRLFVSTDTQYF
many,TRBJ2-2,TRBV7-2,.,TGTGCCAGCAGCTTGTTCCCGGTGCCTGCCGGGGAGCTGTTTTTT,CASSLFPVPAGELFF
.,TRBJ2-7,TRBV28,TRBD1,TGTGCCAGCAGTGTCACAGGGGTGAGCTCCTACGACCAGTACTTC,CASSVTGVSSYDQYF
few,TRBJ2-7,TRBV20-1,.,TGCAGTGCTAGAGATCGATCTACTTGGGGCGAGCAGTACTTC,CSARDRSTWGEQYF
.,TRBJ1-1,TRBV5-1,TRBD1,TGCGCCAGCAGCTTAGCCGGGACAGGGGGCGAAGAAGCTTTCTTT,CASSLAGTGGEEAFF
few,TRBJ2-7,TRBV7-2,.,TGTGCCAGCAGCTCCCAGGGAGGAGGATACGAGCAGTACTTC,CASSSQGGGYEQYF
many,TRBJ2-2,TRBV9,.,TGTGCCAGCAGCGTACCCCAGCTTCCCGGGGAGCTGTTTTTT,CASSVPQLPGELFF
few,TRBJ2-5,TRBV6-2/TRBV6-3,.,TGTGCCAGCAGTTACTCGATGGGATGGAATAGCGGCGTCCAAGAGACCCAGTACTTC,CASSYSMGWNSGVQETQYF
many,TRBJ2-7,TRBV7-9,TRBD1,TGTGCCAGCGGGATACAGGGACAGGGGTTTTACGAGCAGTACTTC,CASGIQGQGFYEQYF
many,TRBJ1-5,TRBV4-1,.,TGCGCCAGCAGCCAAGATCGGGGGGGCCATCAGCCCCAGCATTTT,CASSQDRGGHQPQHF
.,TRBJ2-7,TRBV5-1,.,TGCGCCAGCAGCCTCACCGGGACACTCTCCTACGAGCAGTACTTC,CASSLTGTLSYEQYF
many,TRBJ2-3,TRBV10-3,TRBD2,TGTGCCATCAGTTGGGGAGCGGGAGCCAGCACAGATACGCAGTATTTT,CAISWGAGASTDTQYF
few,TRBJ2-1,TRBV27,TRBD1,TGTGCCAGCAGTAAAGGACAGGGGTCCCACAATGAGCAGTTCTTC,CASSKGQGSHNEQFF
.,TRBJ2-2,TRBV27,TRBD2,TGTGCCAGCAGGGACTGGACTAGCGTGACCGGGGAGCTGTTTTTT,CASRDWTSVTGELFF
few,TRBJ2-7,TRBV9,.,TGTGCCAGCAGCGTAGGGCCGGGGGCCTCCTACGAGCAGTACTTC,CASSVGPGASYEQYF
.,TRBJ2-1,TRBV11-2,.,TGTGCCAGCAGCGCTCTAGCGAATGAGCAGTTCTTC,CASSALANEQFF
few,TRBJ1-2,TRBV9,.,TGTGCCAGCAGCGTAGGGATCGCCGCAGACTATGGCTACACCTTC,CASSVGIAADYGYTF
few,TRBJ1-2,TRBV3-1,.,TGTGCCAGCAGCCAAGACATGTATGGCTACACCTTC,CASSQDMYGYTF
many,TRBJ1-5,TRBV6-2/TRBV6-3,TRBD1,TGTGCCAGCAGTTACACCTCAGGGGGCGGAAGCAATCAGCCCCAGCATTTT,CASSYTSGGGSNQPQHF